Shown below are 29 T cell receptor beta chains from a single sample sequenced in a study of beta chain features in type 1 diabetes. Expressed TCRB transcripts were sequenced because the entire RNA isolate underwent reverse transcription. The table came from immunoSEQ multiplex PCR; TCRdb's copy has only in-frame clones and leaves some out. The profile shows about 290,000 clones, under 8.5% of them singletons. Specimen: central memory CD4+ T cells from blood. The receptors were gathered from a woman younger than 35 in good health.

Concerning this clone: A much larger clone differs by one base, so this may be a read error. Other nucleotide sequences in the sample specify the same CDR3. The rearrangement joins TRBV27 to TRBJ2-3; possible D gene TRBD1, 6 bases. The V and J ends lost 7 bases and 1 base respectively, with 6 bases between them. The CDR3 length is 12 residues. CDR1 is MNHEY and CDR2 is SMNVEV in the germline V gene (reference sequence). Here the CDR3 DNA reads TGTGCCAGCAACAGGGGCACAGATACGCAGTATTTT. Translation: CASNRGTDTQYF.

The chain uses TRBV19 and TRBJ2-1; 7 bases align to TRBD1. CDR3 length equals 16 residues. The germline gives CDR1 LNHDA, CDR2 SQIVND (reference sequence). V was pared by 5 bases and J by 8 bases, with 15 bases of the junction left unmatched. The CDR3: CASSPPPFSGGYEQFF. The DNA for the CDR3 is TGTGCCAGTAGTCCACCCCCCTTTTCAGGGGGTTATGAGCAGTTCTTC.

In its sample, this clone was seen a few times. CDR3 sequence (DNA): TGCGCCAGCAGCTTGAGGGATCCAGAAAAACTGTTTTTT. It yields the protein CASSLRDPEKLFF. J is TRBJ1-4 and V is TRBV5-1; no clear D gene. Germline V gene lookup returns CDR1 SGHRS and CDR2 YFSETQ. The V and J ends lost 1 base and 8 bases respectively, with 9 bases between them. CDR3 length equals 13 residues.

This clone was seen many times. The gene calls are TRBV7-3 and TRBJ2-7; the D is unclear. V lost 2 bases, J lost 1 base, and 6 bases lay in between. This CDR3 spans 13 amino acids. Germline V gene sequence: CDR1 SGHTA, CDR2 FQGTGA. The CDR3 region is CASSLEHSYEQYF. The CDR3 DNA follows: TGTGCCAGCAGCTTAGAACATTCCTACGAGCAGTACTTC.

This chain connects TRBV2 to TRBJ1-2; perhaps TRBD1 as D (5 bases). V was cut by 8 bases and J by 2 bases, with 6 bases left in between. Germline V gene data show CDR1 as SNHLY and CDR2 as FYNNEI. CDR3 length equals 11 residues. The CDR3 DNA reads as TGTGCCAGCCGGGGGAACTATGGCTACACCTTC. Translating gives CASRGNYGYTF.

This clone was counted a few times. The V call is TRBV14, the J call TRBJ2-3; TRBD2 aligns across 8 bases. J was trimmed by 5 bases and V by 4 bases; bases with no gene match: 8. CDR3 length: 15 residues. The germline V gene encodes CDR1 SGHDN and CDR2 FVKESK. The CDR3 here is CASSRSAGVIDTQYF. In DNA, the CDR3 is TGTGCCAGCAGCCGATCAGCGGGGGTCATAGATACGCAGTATTTT.

In this sample, this clone turned up many times. The rearrangement joins TRBV15 to TRBJ2-7; D uncertain. Between the trimmed V and J ends, which lost 4 bases and 2 bases, there was a span of 6 bases. CDR3 length equals 12 residues. Per the germline V gene, CDR1 is LNHNV and CDR2 is YYDKDF (reference sequence). CDR3 bases: TGTGCCACCAGCAATGTCCCCTACGAGCAGTACTTC. It specifies CATSNVPYEQYF.

This clone appeared a few times. The chain couples TRBV27 to TRBJ1-1; 7 bases fit TRBD1. With 6 bases clipped from V and 3 bases from J, the junction kept 7 bases outside the gene matches. Germline V gene lookup returns CDR1 MNHEY and CDR2 SMNVEV (reference sequence). This CDR3 has 14 amino acids. In nucleotides, the CDR3 is TGTGCCAGCAGCTTCAGACAGGGTGACACTGAAGCTTTCTTT. It specifies CASSFRQGDTEAFF.

This clone is a singleton in its sample. This chain uses TRBV11-2 with TRBJ2-5; a possible D gene is TRBD1 (6 bases). CDR1 is SGHAT and CDR2 is FQNNGV in the germline V gene. CDR3 size: 14 residues. V gave up 1 base and J gave up 2 bases, with 8 bases separating them. Here the CDR3 reads CASSLVQGQETQYF. In DNA form, the CDR3 reads TGTGCCAGCAGCTTAGTACAGGGACAAGAGACCCAGTACTTC. Drawing the rest from reference TRBV11-2 and TRBJ2-5, the complete variable domain is EAGVAQSPRYKIIEKRQSVAFWCNPISGHATLYWYQQILGQGPKLLIQFQNNGVVDDSQLPKDRFSAERLKGVDSTLKIQPAKLEDSAVYLCASSLVQGQETQYFGPGTRLLVL.

The rearrangement links TRBV7-6 to TRBJ2-3, with D unresolved. Germline V CDR1 and CDR2: SGHVS, FNYEAQ. The CDR3 totals 18 residues. Between the trimmed V and J ends, which lost 1 base and 1 base, there was a span of 18 bases. CDR3 protein: CASSLGAGGEGGTDTQYF. CDR3 in DNA: TGTGCCAGCAGCTTAGGGGCAGGTGGGGAAGGCGGCACAGATACGCAGTATTTT.

The chain has TRBV7-2 and TRBJ1-2; D not resolved. Germline CDR1 and CDR2: SGHTA and FQGNSA. CDR3 length equals 15 residues. V lost 1 base and J lost 6, with 15 bases in between. CDR3 coding DNA: TGTGCCAGCAGCTTAGTGAGAGGGAGCGTAGATGGCTACACCTTC. Translation gives CASSLVRGSVDGYTF.

This sequence joins TRBV7-9 and TRBJ1-1; 10 bases match TRBD1. The CDR3 has 16 amino acids. The germline V gene encodes CDR1 SEHNR and CDR2 FQNEAQ (reference sequence). With 5 bases clipped from V and 7 bases from J, the junction kept 13 bases outside the gene matches. CDR3: CASSGGTGEFVGEAFF. In DNA, the CDR3 is TGTGCCAGCAGCGGAGGGACAGGGGAGTTTGTCGGTGAAGCTTTCTTT.

There are a few counts of this clone. This chain uses TRBV5-6 with TRBJ1-2; perhaps TRBD1 as D (6 bases). Germline lookup yields CDR1 SGHDT and CDR2 YYEEEE. CDR3 length: 14 residues. Trimming took 2 bases from V and 4 from J, leaving 12 bases between them. In DNA form, the CDR3 reads TGTGCCAGCAGCTTCGGCAGGGGCGGCTATGGCTACACCTTC. Translated: CASSFGRGGYGYTF. Filled out from reference TRBV5-6 and TRBJ1-2, the complete variable domain reads DAGVTQSPTHLIKTRGQQVTLRCSPKSGHDTVSWYQQALGQGPQFIFQYYEEEERQRGNFPDRFSGHQFPNYSSELNVNALLLGDSALYLCASSFGRGGYGYTFGSGTRLTVV.

This clone was seen at least ten times. CDR3: CASSPRLMGSYNEQFF. In DNA form, the CDR3 reads TGTGCCAGCAGCCCCCGGCTGATGGGGTCCTACAATGAGCAGTTCTTC. The chain carries TRBV11-1 and TRBJ2-1; no clear D gene. The V gene lost 5 bases and the J gene lost 1 base, with 15 bases spanning the gap. The CDR3 is 16 residues long. Germline V lookup: CDR1 SGHAT, CDR2 FQDESV (reference sequence).

This clone occurred a few times. The V and J genes are TRBV2 and TRBJ2-7, with D possibly being TRBD2 (5 bases). The CDR3 length is 14 residues. V lost 4 bases to trimming and J lost 2 bases, with 12 bases between them. Germline V gene lookup returns CDR1 SNHLY and CDR2 FYNNEI. This CDR3 reads CASSGARATYEQYV. In DNA form, the CDR3 reads TGTGCCAGCAGTGGCGCGCGGGCCACCTACGAGCAGTACGTC.

This clone was found a few times. This chain connects TRBV9 to TRBJ1-1; D may be TRBD1 (5 bases). The germline CDR1 and CDR2 sequences are SGDLS and YYNGEE. This CDR3 has 16 amino acids. V gave up 0 bases and J gave up 1 base, with 13 bases separating them. For the CDR3, the DNA is TGTGCCAGCAGCGTAGTAATTGGTAGGGGGAACACTGAAGCTTTCTTT. Protein: CASSVVIGRGNTEAFF.

The sample holds many counts of this clone. CDR3 in DNA: TGTGCCAGTAGAGCCACAGGGTCCACCTTGAGCGATGAGCAGTTCTTC. It translates to CASRATGSTLSDEQFF. This chain uses TRBV19 with TRBJ2-1; D is possibly TRBD1 (6 bases). CDR1 is LNHDA, CDR2 SQIVND, per germline (reference sequence). The CDR3 is 16 amino acids. V was clipped by 6 bases and J by 8 bases, with 23 bases between them.

This clone was observed a handful of times. The chain recombines TRBV27 with TRBJ2-3; 14 positions agree with TRBD2. V was clipped by 4 bases and J by 9 bases; unmatched bases: 3. The CDR3 extends over 14 amino acids. Germline V gene data show CDR1 as MNHEY and CDR2 as SMNVEV (reference sequence). This chain's CDR3 is CASSSTSGGATQYF. CDR3 sequence (DNA): TGTGCCAGCAGTTCGACTAGCGGGGGGGCCACGCAGTATTTT.

The gene calls are TRBV23-1 and TRBJ2-1, with D tentatively TRBD2 (6 bases). TRBV23-1 is recorded as an ORF, its role being uncertain. The ends were cut back, 2 bases at V and 5 bases at J, with 22 bases in the middle. The CDR3 is 18 residues long. The CDR3 bases are TGCGCCAGCAGTCAAATCCCTATAGCGGACGAGAGGGACAATGAGCAGTTCTTC. It yields the protein CASSQIPIADERDNEQFF.

The genes are TRBV27 and TRBJ1-2; maybe TRBD1 (6 bases). CDR3 length: 14 amino acids. CDR1 and CDR2 from the germline V gene are MNHEY and SMNVEV (reference sequence). The V end was cut by 5 bases, the J end by 2 bases, with 12 bases between. CDR3 in amino acids: CASSHQTGNYGYTF. CDR3 nucleotide sequence: TGTGCCAGCAGTCACCAGACAGGCAACTATGGCTACACCTTC.

This clone was counted between two and nine times. The V gene is TRBV2, the J gene TRBJ2-2; TRBD1 aligns across 7 bases. Germline trimming cut 4 bases from V and 4 bases from J; bases unmatched to any gene: 6. CDR3 length: 15 amino acids. CDR1 and CDR2 from the germline V gene are SNHLY and FYNNEI. CDR3 DNA sequence: TGTGCCAGCAGTGCCAGGGACAGTTTCACCGGGGAGCTGTTTTTT. Amino acids: CASSARDSFTGELFF.

Only one count was recorded for this clone. This may come from a read error, since a much larger clone is one base off. J is TRBJ2-7 and V is TRBV11-2, with D possibly being TRBD1 or TRBD2 (5 bases each). The CDR3 has 15 amino acids. Per germline, CDR1 SGHAT and CDR2 FQNNGV. V was clipped by 2 bases and J by 0 bases, with 11 bases between them. This CDR3 is CASSLRSGSSYEQYV. CDR3 coding DNA: TGTGCCAGCAGCTTAAGATCAGGGAGCTCCTACGAGCAGTACGTC.

This clone turned up a few times. This chain uses TRBV27 with TRBJ1-2; 11 bases agree with TRBD1. Per the germline V gene, CDR1 is MNHEY and CDR2 is SMNVEV (reference sequence). The CDR3 is made up of 14 amino acids. J gave up 4 bases and V 8 bases, and 6 bases lay outside the gene matches. The CDR3 region is CASGRGQGVYGYTF. The CDR3 DNA sequence: TGTGCCAGCGGCCGGGGACAGGGGGTCTATGGCTACACCTTC.

This clone was counted only a few times. This chain's CDR3 is CASSDLAGVGSGTQYF. CDR3 DNA: TGTGCCAGCAGCGACCTAGCGGGAGTGGGTTCGGGGACCCAGTACTTC. The chain uses TRBV7-9 and TRBJ2-5; the match to TRBD2 covers 10 bases. Germline assignment: CDR1 SEHNR and CDR2 FQNEAQ (reference sequence). This CDR3 region has 16 residues. V was clipped by 5 bases and J by 7 bases; unmatched bases: 13.

The chain has TRBV9 and TRBJ2-5; 8 bases align to TRBD2. Germline values: CDR1 SGDLS, CDR2 YYNGEE. The CDR3 sequence is 15 residues long. V shed 3 bases, J shed 2 bases, and the junction held 6 bases outside the gene matches. CDR3 amino acids: CASSEGREAQETQYF. CDR3 coding DNA: TGTGCCAGCAGCGAGGGGCGGGAGGCACAAGAGACCCAGTACTTC.

This clone was counted a few times. The chain links TRBV2 to TRBJ2-5, with D uncertain. This CDR3 has 14 residues. From germline, CDR1 is SNHLY and CDR2 FYNNEI. Between the trimmed V and J ends, which lost 1 base and 4 bases, there was a span of 10 bases. CDR3 in amino acids: CASSEGLPPETQYF. CDR3 in DNA: TGTGCCAGCAGTGAAGGGCTACCCCCAGAGACCCAGTACTTC. Complete variable domain (other parts from reference TRBV2 and TRBJ2-5): EPEVTQTPSHQVTQMGQEVILRCVPISNHLYFYWYRQILGQKVEFLVSFYNNEISEKSEIFDDQFSVERPDGSNFTLKIRSTKLEDSAMYFCASSEGLPPETQYFGPGTRLLVL.

The chain links TRBV11-2 to TRBJ1-4; D call uncertain. The V gene's germline CDR1 is SGHAT and CDR2 FQNNGV. The length of the CDR3 is 15 residues. Trimming took 0 bases from V and 3 from J, leaving 8 bases between them. CDR3 loop: CASSLERVSNEKLFF. The CDR3 nucleotides are TGTGCCAGCAGCTTAGAGCGGGTTTCTAATGAAAAACTGTTTTTT.

This clone has a count of ten or more. V and J are TRBV28 and TRBJ1-2; D gene unclear. V lost 6 bases and J 0 bases, leaving 5 bases between the germline ends. CDR1 and CDR2 (germline): MDHEN, SYDVKM. This CDR3 is 12 amino acids long. CDR3: CASRDANYGYTF. The CDR3 coding sequence is TGTGCCAGCAGGGACGCTAACTATGGCTACACCTTC.

This clone was observed a handful of times. The chain combines TRBV12-5 with TRBJ2-1; D is possibly TRBD1 (6 bases). V lost 7 bases and J 8 bases, leaving 18 bases between the germline ends. Germline CDR1 is LGHNT and CDR2 is FRNRAP. The CDR3 totals 14 residues. CDR3 coding DNA: TGTGCTAGTGCCCAGGGGCTAGCAGGCGATGAGCAGTTCTTC. Amino acid sequence: CASAQGLAGDEQFF.